The 26 T cell receptor beta chains in this list originate from one sample, sequenced in a study of blood T cells in healthy people across ages. PCR was performed a second time for roughly 7 to 12 cycles using a sample-barcoded 5' primer and a J-beta primer mix. TCRdb processed the 5' RACE reads anew with MiXCR; each CDR3 protein has one entry. The sample lists 700,000 or so distinct CDR3 sequences, about a fifth occurring once. Sequenced input: blood. The receptor set was obtained from a man between 65 and 80 years old in good health.

V usage is TRBV7-2 and J usage is TRBJ2-3; 7 nucleotides match TRBD2. V was pared by 4 bases and J by 2 bases, with 6 bases of the junction left unmatched. Germline V lookup: CDR1 SGHTA, CDR2 FQGNSA. CDR3 length: 15 amino acids. The CDR3 sequence is CASSSLADPTDTQYF. The CDR3 nucleotides are TGTGCCAGCAGCTCTCTAGCGGACCCCACAGATACGCAGTATTTT.

As concerns this clonotype: One end of the junction varies from germline; a read error may be responsible. The rearrangement uses TRBV10-3 and TRBJ2-5, with 7 bases lining up with TRBD2. The CDR3 sequence is 14 residues long. CDR1 ENHRY and CDR2 SYGVKD come from the germline V gene. Written as DNA, the CDR3 is TGTGCCACCAGTCAGGCGGGGGTCCAAGAGACCCAGTACTTC. This encodes CATSQAGVQETQYF.

The chain carries TRBV5-1 and TRBJ1-2; 10 bases are shared with TRBD1. Germline V gene lookup returns CDR1 SGHRS and CDR2 YFSETQ. V was pared by 4 bases and J by 2 bases, with 5 bases of the junction left unmatched. The CDR3 spans 15 residues. In DNA, the CDR3 is TGCGCCAGCAGCCCGAGGGGACAGGGGAACTATGGCTACACCTTC. Amino acids: CASSPRGQGNYGYTF. Full variable domain (missing parts from reference TRBV5-1 and TRBJ1-2): KAGVTQTPRYLIKTRGQQVTLSCSPISGHRSVSWYQQTPGQGLQFLFEYFSETQRNKGNFPGRFSGRQFSNSRSEMNVSTLELGDSALYLCASSPRGQGNYGYTFGSGTRLTVV.

The chain carries TRBV11-1 and TRBJ2-3; D perhaps matches TRBD1 (5 bases). Germline V lookup: CDR1 SGHAT, CDR2 FQDESV (reference sequence). This CDR3 has 15 residues. Trimming removed 3 bases from V and 4 bases from J, with 14 bases in between. The CDR3 region has the DNA TGTGCCAGCAGCTTCCGACCCGACAGCGCAGATACGCAGTATTTT. This translates into CASSFRPDSADTQYF.

The chain recombines TRBV13 with TRBJ1-4; D remains unclear. Germline V gene data show CDR1 as PRHDT and CDR2 as FYEKMQ (reference sequence). The CDR3 extends over 14 amino acids. The V end was cut by 3 bases, the J end by 5 bases, with 10 bases between. The CDR3 nucleotides read TGTGCCAGCAGCTTGAGGGCCCGCAATGAAAAACTGTTTTTT. As protein: CASSLRARNEKLFF.

This clonotype was seen only once. The rearrangement links TRBV24-1 to TRBJ2-5, with 9 bases identical to TRBD1. This CDR3 region has 14 residues. V trimming: 5 bases; J trimming: 5 bases; junction bases outside the gene matches: 5. The germline V gene encodes CDR1 KGHDR and CDR2 SFDVKD. The CDR3 loop is CATSVTGGQETQYF. The DNA for the CDR3 is TGTGCCACCAGTGTTACAGGGGGCCAGGAGACCCAGTACTTC.

In this sample, this clonotype turned up many times. The chain combines TRBV6-1 with TRBJ1-2; D possibly corresponds to TRBD1 (6 bases). The CDR3 totals 14 residues. Trimming removed 0 bases from V and 8 bases from J, with 13 bases in between. Looked up from germline, CDR1 is MNHNS and CDR2 is SASEGT. The CDR3 spells CASSEAWGAEGYTF. The DNA of the CDR3 is TGTGCCAGCAGTGAAGCATGGGGGGCTGAGGGCTACACCTTC.

This clonotype was seen at least ten times. This chain connects TRBV29-1 to TRBJ2-1, with TRBD1 identical over 11 bases. V gave up 5 bases and J gave up 13 bases; unmatched junction bases: 10. CDR3 length: 13 residues. Per germline, CDR1 SQVTM and CDR2 ANQGSEA. The CDR3 loop reads CSVTGTGGLEQFF. DNA of the CDR3: TGCAGCGTTACCGGGACAGGGGGACTAGAACAGTTCTTC.

The chain joins TRBV7-9 to TRBJ2-3, with a tentative D call TRBD2 (5 bases). This CDR3 is 14 amino acids long. V was cut by 4 bases and J by 0 bases, with 8 bases left in between. The germline gives CDR1 SEHNR, CDR2 FQNEAQ (reference sequence). CDR3 DNA sequence: TGTGCCAGCAGCTACGAGGGTAGCACAGATACGCAGTATTTT. This codes for CASSYEGSTDTQYF.

This clonotype was observed a few times. The J gene is TRBJ2-5, the V gene TRBV20-1, with no clear D. Trimming pared 0 bases from V and 0 bases from J, leaving 5 bases between. CDR3 length equals 13 residues. The V gene's germline CDR1 is DFQATT and CDR2 SNEGSKA (reference sequence). CDR3 sequence reads: CSAREQHQETQYF. The CDR3 DNA follows: TGCAGTGCTAGAGAACAGCACCAAGAGACCCAGTACTTC.

The chain recombines TRBV20-1 with TRBJ2-6; unclear D gene. Trimming took 3 bases from V and 4 from J, leaving 10 bases between them. The germline gives CDR1 DFQATT, CDR2 SNEGSKA (reference sequence). The CDR3 is made up of 14 amino acids. Here the CDR3 reads CSARRLDGANVLTF. The CDR3 DNA follows: TGCAGTGCTAGGAGGCTCGACGGGGCCAACGTCCTGACTTTC.

This clonotype was counted only a few times. The V gene is TRBV28, the J gene TRBJ2-5; maybe TRBD1 (7 bases). The J call may be mistaken, given a closer DNA end match to TRBJ2-7. This CDR3 is built from 15 residues. Germline CDR1 reads MDHEN; CDR2 reads SYDVKM. CDR3 loop: CASSSTGTSSYEQYF. CDR3 in DNA: TGTGCCAGCAGTTCGACAGGGACTTCCTCCTACGAGCAGTACTTC.

V and J are TRBV4-3 and TRBJ1-2, with TRBD1 identical over 9 bases. Per the germline V gene, CDR1 is LGHNA and CDR2 is YSLEER. This CDR3 is 17 amino acids long. V gave up 2 bases and J gave up 2 bases; unmatched junction bases: 9. For the CDR3, the DNA is TGCGCCAGCAGCCAAAACCTTGGACAGGGGATAAACTATGGCTACACCTTC. It encodes CASSQNLGQGINYGYTF.

This clonotype was recorded a few times. This chain uses TRBV5-1 with TRBJ2-2; 7 bases match TRBD1. Germline V CDR1 and CDR2: SGHRS, YFSETQ. With V trimmed by 3 bases and J by 5 bases, 4 bases remained unmatched. The CDR3 totals 14 residues. In DNA, the CDR3 is TGCGCCAGCAGCTCCCTGGACAGGACCGGGGAGCTGTTTTTT. Translated, it gives CASSSLDRTGELFF. Supplemented by reference TRBV5-1 and TRBJ2-2, the full variable domain reads KAGVTQTPRYLIKTRGQQVTLSCSPISGHRSVSWYQQTPGQGLQFLFEYFSETQRNKGNFPGRFSGRQFSNSRSEMNVSTLELGDSALYLCASSSLDRTGELFFGEGSRLTVL.

The CDR3 protein is CASSQESGAPTRPQYF. DNA for the CDR3: TGTGCCAGCAGCCAAGAGAGCGGGGCGCCTACTAGGCCGCAGTATTTT. The V call is TRBV4-2, the J call TRBJ2-3, with TRBD2 matching over 7 bases. V trimming: 0 bases; J trimming: 10 bases; junction bases outside the gene matches: 13. The CDR3 is 16 residues long. Per germline, CDR1 LGHNA and CDR2 YNFKEQ.

J is TRBJ2-2 and V is TRBV6-6, with D perhaps TRBD1 (6 bases). V lost 6 bases and J 6 bases, leaving 17 bases between the germline ends. Germline V lookup: CDR1 MNHNY, CDR2 SVGAGI (reference sequence). The CDR3 consists of 15 residues. The chain's CDR3 is CASSQRGNPAGELFF. The CDR3 DNA reads TGTGCCAGCAGCCAAAGGGGGAACCCGGCCGGGGAGCTGTTTTTT.

There are a few counts of this clonotype. The CDR3 sequence: CASRRTLGNEQFF. In DNA, the CDR3 is TGTGCCAGCAGGCGGACTCTGGGGAATGAGCAGTTCTTC. This chain uses TRBV11-2 with TRBJ2-1, with TRBD2 as a possible D gene (5 bases). This CDR3 is 13 amino acids long. Trimming removed 6 bases at V and 7 bases at J, with 13 bases between. Per the germline V gene, CDR1 is SGHAT and CDR2 is FQNNGV.

CDR3 DNA sequence: TGTGCCAGCAGTTTATGGGACAGGGGTCCTAGAAACATTCAGTACTTC. Its protein product is CASSLWDRGPRNIQYF. This rearrangement joins TRBV12-3 or TRBV12-4 to TRBJ2-4; 10 bases fit TRBD1. This CDR3 contains 16 residues. With V trimmed by 2 bases and J by 6 bases, 7 bases remained unmatched.

This clonotype was seen a handful of times. The chain recombines TRBV10-3 with TRBJ2-1, with D unresolved. Germline CDR1 ENHRY, CDR2 SYGVKD. This CDR3 region has 15 residues. Trimming removed 5 bases at V and 8 bases at J, with 19 bases between. CDR3 loop: CAISLIGSQADEQFF. In DNA, the CDR3 is TGTGCCATCAGTCTAATCGGATCACAAGCCGATGAGCAGTTCTTC.

The chain couples TRBV9 to TRBJ2-2; D call uncertain. Germline CDR1 reads SGDLS; CDR2 reads YYNGEE. Trimming removed 0 bases from V and 5 bases from J, with 11 bases in between. CDR3 length: 15 residues. The CDR3 region has the DNA TGTGCCAGCAGCGTAGGGACGACCCTTACCGGGGAGCTGTTTTTT. Amino acids: CASSVGTTLTGELFF.

V gene TRBV2 combines with J gene TRBJ1-4; D uncertain. Trimming took off 11 bases at V and 0 bases at J, with 10 bases between the two ends. The germline CDR1 and CDR2 sequences are SNHLY and FYNNEI. The CDR3 totals 13 residues. The CDR3 DNA follows: TGTGCCGGCTCTTTTGCAACTAATGAAAAACTGTTTTTT. This codes for CAGSFATNEKLFF. The variable domain in full, with the rest retrieved from reference TRBV2 and TRBJ1-4, is EPEVTQTPSHQVTQMGQEVILRCVPISNHLYFYWYRQILGQKVEFLVSFYNNEISEKSEIFDDQFSVERPDGSNFTLKIRSTKLEDSAMYFCAGSFATNEKLFFGSGTQLSVL.

The CDR3 sequence is CASSQEGTPIPDTQYF. Written as DNA, the CDR3 is TGCGCCAGCAGCCAAGAAGGGACTCCTATCCCAGATACGCAGTATTTT. The chain employs TRBV4-1 and TRBJ2-3, with TRBD2 as a possible D gene (6 bases). Germline CDR1 MGHRA, CDR2 YSYEKL. Trimming left V 0 bases short and J 4 bases short, with 14 bases between. The CDR3 sequence is 16 residues long.

V is TRBV29-1 and J is TRBJ2-2; TRBD2 aligns across 10 bases. Germline V CDR1 and CDR2: SQVTM, ANQGSEA. This CDR3 is built from 14 residues. V lost 4 bases to trimming and J lost 5 bases; unmatched junction nucleotides: 4. The chain's CDR3 is CSVGTSGTTGELFF. Written as DNA, the CDR3 is TGCAGCGTTGGAACTAGCGGGACTACCGGGGAGCTGTTTTTT.

The DNA of the CDR3 is TGTGCCAGCAACAAGGTCACTAGCGGGGACTACGAGCAGTACTTC. It yields the protein CASNKVTSGDYEQYF. The gene calls are TRBV11-2 and TRBJ2-7; TRBD2 matches 10 bases. V lost 7 bases and J lost 3; bases outside the gene matches: 9. There are 15 residues in the CDR3. Germline V gives CDR1 SGHAT, CDR2 FQNNGV.

This clonotype was observed a handful of times. This chain connects TRBV15 to TRBJ2-4; D ambiguous. The germline V gene has CDR1 LNHNV and CDR2 YYDKDF (reference sequence). This CDR3 contains 16 residues. V lost 2 bases, J lost 0 bases, and 11 bases lay in between. CDR3: CATSRNSEPAKNIQYF. The DNA for the CDR3 is TGTGCCACCAGCAGAAACTCGGAGCCAGCCAAAAACATTCAGTACTTC. The full variable domain, rest sourced from reference TRBV15 and TRBJ2-4, is DAMVIQNPRYQVTQFGKPVTLSCSQTLNHNVMYWYQQKSSQAPKLLFHYYDKDFNNEADTPDNFQSRRPNTSFCFLDIRSPGLGDTAMYLCATSRNSEPAKNIQYFGAGTRLSVL.

This clonotype was counted ten times or more. V and J are TRBV6-2 or TRBV6-3 and TRBJ2-3; 13 positions match TRBD2. The CDR3 is 21 amino acids. V lost 4 bases and J lost 4; bases outside the gene matches: 20. Germline V lookup: CDR1 MNHEY, CDR2 SVGEGT. This CDR3 is CASSFPRTSGSLSGSPDTQYF. CDR3 DNA sequence: TGTGCCAGCAGTTTTCCCAGGACTAGCGGGAGTTTGAGCGGGTCGCCAGATACGCAGTATTTT.